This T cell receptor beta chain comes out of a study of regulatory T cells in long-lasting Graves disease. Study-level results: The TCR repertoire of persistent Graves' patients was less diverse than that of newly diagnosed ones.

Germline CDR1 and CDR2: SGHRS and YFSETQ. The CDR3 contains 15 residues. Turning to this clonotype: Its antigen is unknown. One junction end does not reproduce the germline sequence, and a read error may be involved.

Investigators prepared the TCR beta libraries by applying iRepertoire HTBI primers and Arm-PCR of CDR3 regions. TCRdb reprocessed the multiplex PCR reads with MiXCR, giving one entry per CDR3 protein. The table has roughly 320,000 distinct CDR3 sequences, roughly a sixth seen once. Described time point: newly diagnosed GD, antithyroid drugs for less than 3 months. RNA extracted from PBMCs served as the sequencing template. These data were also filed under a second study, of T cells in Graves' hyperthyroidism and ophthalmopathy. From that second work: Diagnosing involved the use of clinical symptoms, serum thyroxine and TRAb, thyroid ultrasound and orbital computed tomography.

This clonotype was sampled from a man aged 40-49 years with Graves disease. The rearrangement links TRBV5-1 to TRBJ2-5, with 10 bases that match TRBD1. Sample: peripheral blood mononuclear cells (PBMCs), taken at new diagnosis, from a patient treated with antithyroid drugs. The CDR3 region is CASSAGTGDQETQYF. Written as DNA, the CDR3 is TGCGCCAGCAGCGCCGGGACAGGGGACCAGGAGACCCAGTACTTC.